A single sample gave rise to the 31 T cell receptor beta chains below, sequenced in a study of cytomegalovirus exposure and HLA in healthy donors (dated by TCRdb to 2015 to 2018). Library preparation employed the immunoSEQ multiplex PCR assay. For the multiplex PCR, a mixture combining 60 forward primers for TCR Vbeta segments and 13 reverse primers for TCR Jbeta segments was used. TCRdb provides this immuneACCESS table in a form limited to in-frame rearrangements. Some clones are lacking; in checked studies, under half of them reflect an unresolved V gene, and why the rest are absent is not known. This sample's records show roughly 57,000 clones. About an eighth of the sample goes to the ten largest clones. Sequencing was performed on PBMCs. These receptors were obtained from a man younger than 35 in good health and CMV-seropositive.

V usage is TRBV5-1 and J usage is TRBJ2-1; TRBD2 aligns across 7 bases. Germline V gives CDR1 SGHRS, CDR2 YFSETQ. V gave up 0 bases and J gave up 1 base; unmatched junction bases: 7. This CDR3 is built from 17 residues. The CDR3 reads CASSLGGSGASYNEQFF. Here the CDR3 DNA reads TGCGCCAGCAGCTTGGGGGGGAGCGGGGCTTCCTACAATGAGCAGTTCTTC.

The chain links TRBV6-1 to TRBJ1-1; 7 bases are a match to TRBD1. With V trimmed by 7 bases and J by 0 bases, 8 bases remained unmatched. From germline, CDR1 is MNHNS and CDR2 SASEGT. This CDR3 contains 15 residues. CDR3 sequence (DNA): TGTGCCAGCAACGAGGGGACAGCTATGAACACTGAAGCTTTCTTT. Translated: CASNEGTAMNTEAFF.

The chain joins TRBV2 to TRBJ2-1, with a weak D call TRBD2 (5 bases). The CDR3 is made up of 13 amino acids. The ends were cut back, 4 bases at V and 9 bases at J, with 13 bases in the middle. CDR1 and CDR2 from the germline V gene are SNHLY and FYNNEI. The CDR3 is CASSASQSGEQFF. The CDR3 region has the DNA TGTGCCAGCAGTGCCTCACAGAGCGGTGAGCAGTTCTTC.

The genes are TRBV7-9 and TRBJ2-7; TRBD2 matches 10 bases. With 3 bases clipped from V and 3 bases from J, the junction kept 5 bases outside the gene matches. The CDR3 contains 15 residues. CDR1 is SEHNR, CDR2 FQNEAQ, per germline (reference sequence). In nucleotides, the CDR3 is TGTGCCAGCAGCTTTGGTCGGACTAGCGGCTACGAGCAGTACTTC. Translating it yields CASSFGRTSGYEQYF.

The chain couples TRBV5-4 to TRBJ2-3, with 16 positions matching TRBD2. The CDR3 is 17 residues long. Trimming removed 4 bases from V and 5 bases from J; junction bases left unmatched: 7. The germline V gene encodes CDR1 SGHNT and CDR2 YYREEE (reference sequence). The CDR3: CASSGGLAGGPKDTQYF. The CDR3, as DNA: TGTGCCAGCAGCGGGGGACTAGCGGGAGGGCCGAAAGATACGCAGTATTTT.

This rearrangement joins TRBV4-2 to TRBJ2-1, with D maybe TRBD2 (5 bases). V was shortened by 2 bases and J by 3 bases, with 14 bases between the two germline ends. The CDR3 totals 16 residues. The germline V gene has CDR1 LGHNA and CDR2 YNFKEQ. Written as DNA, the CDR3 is TGTGCCAGCAGCCAATCCTTAGCGAACCACTACAATGAGCAGTTCTTC. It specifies CASSQSLANHYNEQFF.

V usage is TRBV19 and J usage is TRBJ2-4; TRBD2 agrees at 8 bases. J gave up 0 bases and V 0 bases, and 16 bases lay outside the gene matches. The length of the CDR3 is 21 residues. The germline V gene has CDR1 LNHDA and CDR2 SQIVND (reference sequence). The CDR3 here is CASSIEGVSSGFVLAKNIQYF. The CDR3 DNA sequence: TGTGCCAGTAGTATAGAGGGAGTGTCTAGCGGGTTCGTACTAGCCAAAAACATTCAGTACTTC.

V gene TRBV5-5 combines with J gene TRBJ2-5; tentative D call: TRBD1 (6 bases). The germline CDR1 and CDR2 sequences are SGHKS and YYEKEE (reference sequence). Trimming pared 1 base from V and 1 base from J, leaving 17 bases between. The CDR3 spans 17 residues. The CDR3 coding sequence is TGTGCCAGCAGCTTGTCGCCTGGGGGACATCTCCAAGAGACCCAGTACTTC. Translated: CASSLSPGGHLQETQYF. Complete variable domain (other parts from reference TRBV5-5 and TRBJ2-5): DAGVTQSPTHLIKTRGQQVTLRCSPISGHKSVSWYQQVLGQGPQFIFQYYEKEERGRGNFPDRFSARQFPNYSSELNVNALLLGDSALYLCASSLSPGGHLQETQYFGPGTRLLVL.

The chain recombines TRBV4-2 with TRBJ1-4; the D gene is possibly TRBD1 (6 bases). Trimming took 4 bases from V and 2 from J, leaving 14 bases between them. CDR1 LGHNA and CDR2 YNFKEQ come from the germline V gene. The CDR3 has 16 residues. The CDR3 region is CASSRGGEKTNEKLFF. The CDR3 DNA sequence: TGTGCCAGCAGCCGAGGGGGGGAGAAGACTAATGAAAAACTGTTTTTT.

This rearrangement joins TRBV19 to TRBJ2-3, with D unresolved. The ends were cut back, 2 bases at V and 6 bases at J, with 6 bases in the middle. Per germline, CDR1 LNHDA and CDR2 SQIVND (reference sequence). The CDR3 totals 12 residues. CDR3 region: CASSISADTQYF. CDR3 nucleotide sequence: TGTGCCAGTAGTATATCAGCGGATACGCAGTATTTT.

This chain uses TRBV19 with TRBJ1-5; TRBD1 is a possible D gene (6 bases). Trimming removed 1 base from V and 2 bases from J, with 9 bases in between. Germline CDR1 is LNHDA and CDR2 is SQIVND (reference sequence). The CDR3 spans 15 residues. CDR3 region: CASSIGRTGNQPQHF. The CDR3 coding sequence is TGTGCCAGTAGTATAGGGCGGACAGGCAATCAGCCCCAGCATTTT. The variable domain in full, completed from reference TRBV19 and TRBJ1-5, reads DGGITQSPKYLFRKEGQNVTLSCEQNLNHDAMYWYRQDPGQGLRLIYYSQIVNDFQKGDIAEGYSVSREKKESFPLTVTSAQKNPTAFYLCASSIGRTGNQPQHFGDGTRLSIL.

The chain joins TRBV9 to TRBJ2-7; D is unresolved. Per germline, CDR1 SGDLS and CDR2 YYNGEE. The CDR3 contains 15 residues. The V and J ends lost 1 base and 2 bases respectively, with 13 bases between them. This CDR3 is CASSVSPADAYEQYF. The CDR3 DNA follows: TGTGCCAGCAGCGTAAGCCCCGCGGATGCCTACGAGCAGTACTTC.

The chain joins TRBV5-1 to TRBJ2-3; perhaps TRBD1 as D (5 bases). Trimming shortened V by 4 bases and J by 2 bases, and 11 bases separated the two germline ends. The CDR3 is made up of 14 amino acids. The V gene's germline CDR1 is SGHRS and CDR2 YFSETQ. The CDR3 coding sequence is TGCGCCAGCAGCCCTGACAGCAACACAGATACGCAGTATTTT. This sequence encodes CASSPDSNTDTQYF.

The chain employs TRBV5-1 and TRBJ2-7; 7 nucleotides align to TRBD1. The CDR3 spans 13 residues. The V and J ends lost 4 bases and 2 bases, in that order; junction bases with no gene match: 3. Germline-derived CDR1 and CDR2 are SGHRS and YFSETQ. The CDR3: CASSEGAPYEQYF. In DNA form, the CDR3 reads TGCGCCAGCAGCGAGGGGGCCCCCTACGAGCAGTACTTC.

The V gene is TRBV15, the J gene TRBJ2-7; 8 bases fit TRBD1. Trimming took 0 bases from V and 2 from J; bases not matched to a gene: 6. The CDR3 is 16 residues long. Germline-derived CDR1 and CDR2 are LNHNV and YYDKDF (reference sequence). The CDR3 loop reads CATSRDLNRGAYEQYF. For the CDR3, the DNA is TGTGCCACCAGCAGAGATCTTAACAGGGGGGCCTACGAGCAGTACTTC.

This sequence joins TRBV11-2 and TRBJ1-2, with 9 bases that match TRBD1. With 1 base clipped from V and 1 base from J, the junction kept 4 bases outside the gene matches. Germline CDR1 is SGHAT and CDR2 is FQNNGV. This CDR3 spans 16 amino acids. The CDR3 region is CASSLVGDRDNYGYTF. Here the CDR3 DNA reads TGTGCCAGCAGCTTAGTAGGGGACAGGGATAACTATGGCTACACCTTC.

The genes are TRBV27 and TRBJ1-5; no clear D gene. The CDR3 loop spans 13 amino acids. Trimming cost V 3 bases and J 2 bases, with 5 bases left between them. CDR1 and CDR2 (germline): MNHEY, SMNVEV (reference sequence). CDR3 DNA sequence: TGTGCCAGCAGTTTGAGGGGCAATCAGCCCCAGCATTTT. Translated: CASSLRGNQPQHF.

The CDR3 DNA follows: TGCAGCGTTGTTGGGCTCTTCTACGAGCAGTACTTC. It is translated as CSVVGLFYEQYF. The chain joins TRBV29-1 to TRBJ2-7, with D unresolved. Germline values: CDR1 SQVTM, CDR2 ANQGSEA. The germline V and J ends were trimmed by 4 bases and 3 bases, with 10 bases remaining between them. The CDR3 covers 12 residues.

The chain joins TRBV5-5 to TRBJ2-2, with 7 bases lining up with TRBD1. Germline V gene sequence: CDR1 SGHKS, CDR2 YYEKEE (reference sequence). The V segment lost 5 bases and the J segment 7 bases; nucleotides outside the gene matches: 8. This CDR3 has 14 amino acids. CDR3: CASRRDRVDGELFF. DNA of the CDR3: TGTGCCAGCAGACGTGACAGGGTCGACGGGGAGCTGTTTTTT.

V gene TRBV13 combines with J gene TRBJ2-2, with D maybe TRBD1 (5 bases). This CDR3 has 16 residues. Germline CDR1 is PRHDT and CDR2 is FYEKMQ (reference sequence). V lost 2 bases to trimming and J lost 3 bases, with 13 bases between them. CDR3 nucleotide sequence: TGTGCCAGCAGCTTACCAGGCAGGGCCGACACCGGGGAGCTGTTTTTT. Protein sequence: CASSLPGRADTGELFF.

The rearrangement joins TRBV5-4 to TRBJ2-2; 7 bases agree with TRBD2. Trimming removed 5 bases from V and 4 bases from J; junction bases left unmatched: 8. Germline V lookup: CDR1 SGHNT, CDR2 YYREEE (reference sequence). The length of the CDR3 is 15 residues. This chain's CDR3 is CASSGRRERTGELFF. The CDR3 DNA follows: TGTGCCAGCAGTGGTCGGCGGGAGCGCACCGGGGAGCTGTTTTTT.

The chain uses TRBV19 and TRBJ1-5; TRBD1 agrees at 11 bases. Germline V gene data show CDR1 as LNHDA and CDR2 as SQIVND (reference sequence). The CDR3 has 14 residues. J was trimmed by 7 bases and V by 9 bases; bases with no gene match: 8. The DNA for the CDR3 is TGTGCCAGCACGCGGGACAGGGGGAGGCAGCCCCAGCATTTT. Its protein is CASTRDRGRQPQHF.

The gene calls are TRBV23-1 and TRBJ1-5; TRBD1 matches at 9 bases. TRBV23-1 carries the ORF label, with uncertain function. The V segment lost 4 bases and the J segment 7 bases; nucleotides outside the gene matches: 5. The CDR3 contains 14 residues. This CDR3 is CASSRDRVEQPQHF. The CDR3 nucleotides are TGCGCCAGCAGTCGGGACAGGGTGGAACAGCCCCAGCATTTT.

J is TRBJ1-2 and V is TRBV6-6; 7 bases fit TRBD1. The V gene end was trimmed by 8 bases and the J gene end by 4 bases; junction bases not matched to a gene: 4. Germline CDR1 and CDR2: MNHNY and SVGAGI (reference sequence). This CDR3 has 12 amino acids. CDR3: CASRQGAYGYTF. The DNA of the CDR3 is TGTGCCAGCCGACAGGGCGCCTATGGCTACACCTTC.

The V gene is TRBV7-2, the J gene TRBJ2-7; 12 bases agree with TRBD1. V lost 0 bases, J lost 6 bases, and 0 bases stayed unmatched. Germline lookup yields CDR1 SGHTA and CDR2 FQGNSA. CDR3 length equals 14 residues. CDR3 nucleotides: TGTGCCAGCAGCTTAGCGGGACAGGGGGCCGAGCAGTACTTC. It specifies CASSLAGQGAEQYF.

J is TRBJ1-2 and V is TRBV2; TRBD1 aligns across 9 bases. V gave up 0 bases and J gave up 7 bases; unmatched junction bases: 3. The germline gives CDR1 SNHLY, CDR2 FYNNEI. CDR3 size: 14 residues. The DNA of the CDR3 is TGTGCCAGCAGTGAAGCGCGGACAGGGGTTGGCTACACCTTC. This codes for CASSEARTGVGYTF.

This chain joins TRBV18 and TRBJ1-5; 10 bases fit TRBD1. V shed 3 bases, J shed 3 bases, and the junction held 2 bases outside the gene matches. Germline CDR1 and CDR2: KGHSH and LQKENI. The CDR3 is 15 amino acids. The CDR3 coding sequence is TGTGCCAGCTCACCGGGACAGGGGATCAATCAGCCCCAGCATTTT. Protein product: CASSPGQGINQPQHF.

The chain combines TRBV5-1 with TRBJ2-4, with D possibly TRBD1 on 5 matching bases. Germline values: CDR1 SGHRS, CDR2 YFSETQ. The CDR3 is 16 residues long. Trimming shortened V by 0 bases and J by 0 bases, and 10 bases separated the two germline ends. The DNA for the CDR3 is TGCGCCAGCAGCTTGGTAGGCAGGGAAGCCAAAAACATTCAGTACTTC. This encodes CASSLVGREAKNIQYF.

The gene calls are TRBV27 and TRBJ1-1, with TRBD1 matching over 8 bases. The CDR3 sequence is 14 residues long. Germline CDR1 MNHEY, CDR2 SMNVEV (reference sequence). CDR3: CEVPGQEKNTEAFF. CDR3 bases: TGTGAGGTCCCGGGACAGGAAAAGAACACTGAAGCTTTCTTT.

The CDR3 DNA follows: TGTGCCAGCAGCTTAGTTAAAGCGGGAGGGTTCGGTGAGCAGTTCTTC. Amino acid sequence: CASSLVKAGGFGEQFF. V gene TRBV11-3 combines with J gene TRBJ2-1; 10 positions agree with TRBD2. The ends lost 1 base at V and 9 bases at J; junction bases unmatched: 9. Germline V gene sequence: CDR1 SGHNT, CDR2 YENEEA. CDR3 length: 16 residues.

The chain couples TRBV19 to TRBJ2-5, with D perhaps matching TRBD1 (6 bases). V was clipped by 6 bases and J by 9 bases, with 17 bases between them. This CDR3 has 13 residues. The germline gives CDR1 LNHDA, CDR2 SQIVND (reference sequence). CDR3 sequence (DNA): TGTGCCAGTAGCCAGGGGTATCCTGAGGCCCAGTACTTC. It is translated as CASSQGYPEAQYF.